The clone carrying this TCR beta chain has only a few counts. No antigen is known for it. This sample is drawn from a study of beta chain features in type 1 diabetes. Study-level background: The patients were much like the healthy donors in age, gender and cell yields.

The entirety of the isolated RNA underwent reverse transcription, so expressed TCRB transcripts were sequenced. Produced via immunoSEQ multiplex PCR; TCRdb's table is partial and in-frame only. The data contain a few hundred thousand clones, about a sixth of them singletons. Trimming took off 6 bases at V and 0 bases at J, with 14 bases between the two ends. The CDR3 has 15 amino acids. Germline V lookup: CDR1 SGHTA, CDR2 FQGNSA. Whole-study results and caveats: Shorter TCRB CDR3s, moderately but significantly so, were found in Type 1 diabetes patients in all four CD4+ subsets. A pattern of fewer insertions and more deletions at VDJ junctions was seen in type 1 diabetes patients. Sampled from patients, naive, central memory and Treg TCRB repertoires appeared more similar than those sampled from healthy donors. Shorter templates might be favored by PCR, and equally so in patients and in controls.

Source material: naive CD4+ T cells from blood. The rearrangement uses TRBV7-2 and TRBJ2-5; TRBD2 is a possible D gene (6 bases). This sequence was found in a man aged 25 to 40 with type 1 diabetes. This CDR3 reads CASRRDGGYQETQYF. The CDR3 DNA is TGTGCCAGCAGACGGGACGGAGGGTACCAAGAGACCCAGTACTTC. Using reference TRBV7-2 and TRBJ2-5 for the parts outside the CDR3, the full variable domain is GAGVSQSPSNKVTEKGKDVELRCDPISGHTALYWYRQSLGQGLEFLIYFQGNSAPDKSGLPSDRFSAERTGGSVSTLTIQRTQQEDSAVYLCASRRDGGYQETQYFGPGTRLLVL.